This T cell receptor beta chain originates from a study of shared clonotypes between healthy human individuals. On this clone itself: Its antigen is unknown.

The germline V gene has CDR1 SGHRS and CDR2 YFSETQ. CDR3 length equals 17 residues. V gave up 0 bases and J gave up 3 bases, with 15 bases separating them. Study-level results: The study found about 5% of naive CD4 clonotypes shared across a handful of donors.

Healthy HIV-negative adults without recent acute infections or vaccinations served as donors. The repertoire was sequenced with immunoSEQ multiplex PCR; TCRdb's copy has only in-frame clones and lacks some. Of around 200,000 clones in the sample, 66% were seen once. This chain links TRBV5-1 with TRBJ2-2, with TRBD2 as a possible D gene (6 bases). The TCR comes from a man aged 25 to 45 in good health. Sequencing used memory CD4+ T cells sorted from blood. The subset is: CD45RA-negative fraction. The CDR3 reads CASSLGIGGVDTGELFF. CDR3 DNA: TGCGCCAGCAGCTTGGGTATCGGGGGAGTGGACACCGGGGAGCTGTTTTTT.